This T cell receptor (beta chain) is from a study of blood T cell repertoires in COVID-19. Across the whole study: T cells, B-cell-depleted T cells, or PBMCs provided the cDNA or gDNA that served as material.

V was cut by 0 bases and J by 6 bases, with 15 bases left in between. Germline CDR1 SGHRS, CDR2 YFSETQ. The CDR3 totals 15 residues. Profiling relied on immunoSEQ multiplex PCR, and the TCRdb table lists in-frame clones only, not all of them. Altogether 260,000 or so clones are present, approximately 85% being singletons, with the ten largest covering around 5%. The clonotype comes from an older woman with acute or convalescent COVID-19. The chain couples TRBV5-1 to TRBJ1-2; the D is unclear. The sequenced sample consisted of peripheral blood. The CDR3 region is CASSLVGRSLDGYTF. CDR3 coding DNA: TGCGCCAGCAGCTTGGTGGGCAGGTCCTTGGATGGCTACACCTTC.